This T cell receptor beta chain stems from a study of blood T cell repertoires in COVID-19. Study background: The cDNA or gDNA used as material had been derived from T cells, B-cell-depleted T cells, or PBMCs.

In the original processing: It was from reference gene primer amplification that nucleated cell counts were estimated. TCRdb's copy holds only in-frame clones and misses some; the assay was immunoSEQ multiplex PCR. From that table come the V and J calls and clone size; the DNA was used to work out D and trimming. Of some 120,000 clones listed, about 88% are singletons. The CDR3 loop spans 15 amino acids. With 5 bases clipped from V and 4 bases from J, the junction kept 3 bases outside the gene matches. Germline CDR1 and CDR2: SGHTA and FQGNSA. Specimen: peripheral blood. This receptor was taken from a man between 60 and 70 years old with COVID-19, enrolled during active disease. The gene calls are TRBV7-2 and TRBJ2-7, with 15 nucleotides matching TRBD2. CDR3 residues: CASSLGLAGGYEQYF. CDR3 nucleotide sequence: TGTGCCAGCAGCCTGGGACTAGCGGGAGGATACGAGCAGTACTTC.